This T cell receptor beta chain was found in a study of blood T cells in healthy people across ages. Each of the donors had approximately 10 milliliters of peripheral blood drawn into EDTA-treated Vacutainer tubes. Then a second PCR, running roughly 7 to 11 cycles, was carried out with a sample-barcoded 5' primer and a J-beta primer mix. In TCRdb, the 5' RACE reads were re-called with MiXCR into one record per CDR3 protein. Altogether around 650,000 distinct CDR3 sequences are present, less than 45% being singletons, with the ten largest covering about 32%. This clonotype came up a few times. Its antigen is unknown. Study observations and caveats: A greater number of naive CD4+ cells and higher diversity distinguished long-lived donors from aged donors.

The CDR3 length is 14 residues. V shed 2 bases and J shed 7 bases, with 14 bases lying between them. Per the germline V gene, CDR1 is WNHNN and CDR2 is SYGVQD (reference sequence). The rearrangement joins TRBV10-1 to TRBJ2-5, with TRBD2 as a possible D gene (5 bases). This clonotype originated in a man older than 75 in good health. Input material: blood. The CDR3 here is CASSETLDLGTQYF. In DNA, the CDR3 is TGCGCCAGCAGTGAGACACTAGATCTAGGGACCCAGTACTTC.